These T cell receptor beta chains were read from a single sample in a study of beta chain features in type 1 diabetes. Sequencing was performed with immunoSEQ multiplex PCR; in TCRdb, only in-frame clones are kept and a portion is missing. The sample has more than 250,000 clones; 13% to 15% are singletons. The specimen sequenced was naive CD4+ T cells from blood. Receptor source: a man aged 30 to 45 with type 1 diabetes. Both conserved end residues are trimmed from each CDR3. The order of the fields is CDR3 length, V gene, J gene, CDR3 protein.

13,TRBV6-6,TRBJ2-1,ASSLTSGNGNEQF
12,TRBV7-2,TRBJ2-7,ASSPGVLSYEQY
12,TRBV11-2,TRBJ1-1,ASSFDRANTEAF
13,TRBV7-9,TRBJ1-4,ASSLGQATNEKLF
15,TRBV5-1,TRBJ2-5,ASSLESPGQGLETQY
11,TRBV11-2,TRBJ2-2,ASSLAIHGELF
11,TRBV29-1,TRBJ2-7,SVEVIIAGEQY
13,TRBV5-1,TRBJ2-7,ASSLLLDSSYEQY
13,TRBV30,TRBJ2-7,AWIHLLAVRYEQY
11,TRBV19,TRBJ2-7,ASSTSGSYEQY
13,TRBV7-2,TRBJ2-5,ASSLARLPQETQY
11,TRBV7-3,TRBJ2-5,ASSPKGEETQY
14,TRBV4-2,TRBJ2-3,ASSQMASMDTDTQY
13,TRBV9,TRBJ2-2,ASSERGQGTGELF
13,TRBV18,TRBJ2-3,ASSPFGEGTDTQY
18,TRBV5-1,TRBJ1-1,ASSLQKRALGWTSNTEAF
13,TRBV2,TRBJ2-3,AIMLRDRRGDTQY
13,TRBV27,TRBJ1-2,ASSSKGYVLEGYT
10,TRBV5-4,TRBJ1-1,ASSLVGGEAF
13,TRBV5-4,TRBJ1-1,ASSGRQGAYTEAF
14,TRBV21-1,TRBJ1-5,ASSKARTASNQPQH
12,TRBV9,TRBJ1-1,ASSATGANTEAF
11,TRBV11-1,TRBJ2-1,ASSLGTTGGPF
17,TRBV28,TRBJ2-6,ASSPPPGTGGPGANVLT
10,TRBV4-3,TRBJ1-1,ASSRGWTEAF
10,TRBV4-3,TRBJ2-1,ASSQEQGGQF
13,TRBV10-3,TRBJ1-1,AISEPDSMNTEAF
13,TRBV6-1,TRBJ2-3,ASSDRGRLTDTQY
17,TRBV7-2,TRBJ1-3,ASSTPRFVLADSGNTIY
12,TRBV7-9,TRBJ2-7,ATREFPSSYEQY
13,TRBV7-2,TRBJ2-7,ASSRDPGASYEQY
13,TRBV4-2,TRBJ1-2,ASSQAESVRSGYT
12,TRBV29-1,TRBJ2-1,SVELRRDVREQF
13,TRBV7-3,TRBJ2-6,ASSLTSSGANVLT
10,TRBV28,TRBJ2-7,ASSSQGRQQY
13,TRBV2,TRBJ1-2,ASSEVYSAVNGYT
9,TRBV5-6,TRBJ2-1,ASSYLNEQF
13,TRBV7-2,TRBJ1-5,ASSPSTGGNQPQH
14,TRBV18,TRBJ2-7,ASSPPGGGLSYEQY
13,TRBV5-1,TRBJ1-4,ASSIQGRTNEKLF
13,TRBV27,TRBJ2-1,ASSPLAGVGSEQF
13,TRBV5-4,TRBJ2-1,ASSFPQRGNNEQF
12,TRBV5-1,TRBJ2-5,ASSFSGRRETQY
10,TRBV25-1,TRBJ2-7,ASGQGIYEQY